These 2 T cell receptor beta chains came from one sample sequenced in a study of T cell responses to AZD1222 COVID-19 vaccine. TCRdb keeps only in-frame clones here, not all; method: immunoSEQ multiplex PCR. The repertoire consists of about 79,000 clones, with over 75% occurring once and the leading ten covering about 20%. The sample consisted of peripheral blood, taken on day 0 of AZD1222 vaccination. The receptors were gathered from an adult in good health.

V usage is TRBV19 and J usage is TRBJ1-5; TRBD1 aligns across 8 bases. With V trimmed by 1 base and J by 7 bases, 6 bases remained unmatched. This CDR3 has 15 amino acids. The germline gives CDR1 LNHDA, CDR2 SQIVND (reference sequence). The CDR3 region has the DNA TGTGCCAGTAGTATAGCCAGGGGGCACTACCAGCCCCAGCATTTT. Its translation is CASSIARGHYQPQHF. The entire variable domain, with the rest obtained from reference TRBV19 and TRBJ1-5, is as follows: DGGITQSPKYLFRKEGQNVTLSCEQNLNHDAMYWYRQDPGQGLRLIYYSQIVNDFQKGDIAEGYSVSREKKESFPLTVTSAQKNPTAFYLCASSIARGHYQPQHFGDGTRLSIL.

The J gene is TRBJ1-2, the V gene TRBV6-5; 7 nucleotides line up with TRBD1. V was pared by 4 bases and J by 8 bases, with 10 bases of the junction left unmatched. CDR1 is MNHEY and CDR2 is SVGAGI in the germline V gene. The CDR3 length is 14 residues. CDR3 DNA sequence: TGTGCCAGCAGTTTATTCAGGGGGGGAGGCGGCTACACCTTC. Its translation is CASSLFRGGGGYTF.